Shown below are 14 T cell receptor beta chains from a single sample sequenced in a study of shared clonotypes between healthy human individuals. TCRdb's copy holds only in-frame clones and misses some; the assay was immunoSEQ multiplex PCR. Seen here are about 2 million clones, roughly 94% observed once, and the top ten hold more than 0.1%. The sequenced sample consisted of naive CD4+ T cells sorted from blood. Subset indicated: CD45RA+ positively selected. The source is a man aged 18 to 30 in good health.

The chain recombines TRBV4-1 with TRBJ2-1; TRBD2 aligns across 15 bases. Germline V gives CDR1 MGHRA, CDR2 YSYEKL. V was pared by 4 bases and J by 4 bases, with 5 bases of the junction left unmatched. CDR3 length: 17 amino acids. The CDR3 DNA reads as TGCGCCAGCAGCCGGGGACTAGCGGGAGGTTTGTACAATGAGCAGTTCTTC. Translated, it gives CASSRGLAGGLYNEQFF.

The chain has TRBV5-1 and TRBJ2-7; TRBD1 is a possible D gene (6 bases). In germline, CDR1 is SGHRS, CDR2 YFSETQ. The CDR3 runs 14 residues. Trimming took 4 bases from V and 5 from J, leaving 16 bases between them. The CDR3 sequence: CASSPRTVAHEQYF. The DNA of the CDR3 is TGCGCCAGCAGCCCGAGGACAGTTGCCCACGAGCAGTACTTC. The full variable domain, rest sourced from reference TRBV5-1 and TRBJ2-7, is KAGVTQTPRYLIKTRGQQVTLSCSPISGHRSVSWYQQTPGQGLQFLFEYFSETQRNKGNFPGRFSGRQFSNSRSEMNVSTLELGDSALYLCASSPRTVAHEQYFGPGTRLTVT.

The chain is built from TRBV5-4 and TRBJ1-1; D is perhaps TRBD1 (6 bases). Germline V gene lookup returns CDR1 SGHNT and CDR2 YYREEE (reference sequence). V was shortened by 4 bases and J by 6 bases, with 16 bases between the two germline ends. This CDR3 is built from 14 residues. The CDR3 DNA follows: TGTGCCAGCAGCCTGGACAGCACCTCTCCTGAAGCTTTCTTT. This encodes CASSLDSTSPEAFF.

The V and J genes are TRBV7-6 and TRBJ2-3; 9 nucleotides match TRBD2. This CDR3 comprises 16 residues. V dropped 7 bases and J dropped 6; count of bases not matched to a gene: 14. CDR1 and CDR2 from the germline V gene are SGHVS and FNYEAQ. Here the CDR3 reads CASTLSGSGPWDTQYF. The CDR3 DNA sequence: TGTGCCAGCACCCTTAGCGGGAGTGGCCCTTGGGATACGCAGTATTTT.

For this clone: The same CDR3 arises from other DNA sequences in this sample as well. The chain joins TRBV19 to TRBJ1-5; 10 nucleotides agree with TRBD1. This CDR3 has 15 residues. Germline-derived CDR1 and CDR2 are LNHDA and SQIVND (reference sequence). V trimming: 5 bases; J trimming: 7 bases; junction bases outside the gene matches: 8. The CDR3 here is CASSPRTGGQQPQHF. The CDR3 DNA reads TGTGCCAGTAGTCCCCGGACAGGGGGACAACAGCCCCAGCATTTT.

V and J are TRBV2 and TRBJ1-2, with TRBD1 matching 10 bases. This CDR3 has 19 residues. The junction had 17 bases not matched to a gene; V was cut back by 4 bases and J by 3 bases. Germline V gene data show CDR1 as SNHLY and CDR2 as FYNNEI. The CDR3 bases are TGTGCCAGCAGTGGGGGGACCGGGACAGGGGCCGTAGGCTACTATGGCTACACCTTC. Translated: CASSGGTGTGAVGYYGYTF.

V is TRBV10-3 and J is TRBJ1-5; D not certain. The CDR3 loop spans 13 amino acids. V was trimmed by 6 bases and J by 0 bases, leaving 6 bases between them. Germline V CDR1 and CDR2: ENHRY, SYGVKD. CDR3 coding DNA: TGTGCCATCAGGAGAGATAGCAATCAGCCCCAGCATTTT. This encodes CAIRRDSNQPQHF.

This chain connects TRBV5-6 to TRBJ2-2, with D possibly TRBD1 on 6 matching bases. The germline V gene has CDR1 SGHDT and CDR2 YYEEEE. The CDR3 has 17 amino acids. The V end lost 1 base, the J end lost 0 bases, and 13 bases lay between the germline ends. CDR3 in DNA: TGTGCCAGCAGCTTGTGGGACACCCTTCCGAACACCGGGGAGCTGTTTTTT. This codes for CASSLWDTLPNTGELFF.

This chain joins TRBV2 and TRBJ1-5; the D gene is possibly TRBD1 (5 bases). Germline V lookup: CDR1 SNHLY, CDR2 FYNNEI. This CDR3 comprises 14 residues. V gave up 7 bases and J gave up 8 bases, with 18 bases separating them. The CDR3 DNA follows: TGTGCCAGCAACGAGCAGGGCTCCGGGGAGCCCCAGCATTTT. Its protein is CASNEQGSGEPQHF.

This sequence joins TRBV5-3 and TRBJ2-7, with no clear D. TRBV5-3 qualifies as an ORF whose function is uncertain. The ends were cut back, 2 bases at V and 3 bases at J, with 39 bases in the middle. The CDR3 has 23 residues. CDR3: CARSFPHSAYYGSPVGAFYEQYF. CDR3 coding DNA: TGTGCCAGAAGCTTTCCCCACAGTGCCTACTACGGGTCACCAGTGGGTGCCTTCTACGAGCAGTACTTC.

CDR3 residues: CASSPTAGASGELFF. The CDR3 DNA follows: TGCGCCAGCAGCCCGACAGCGGGAGCGTCCGGGGAGCTGTTTTTT. The chain uses TRBV5-1 and TRBJ2-2, with TRBD2 matching 8 bases. The CDR3 spans 15 residues. V was pared by 4 bases and J by 6 bases, with 8 bases of the junction left unmatched. Germline V gene sequence: CDR1 SGHRS, CDR2 YFSETQ.

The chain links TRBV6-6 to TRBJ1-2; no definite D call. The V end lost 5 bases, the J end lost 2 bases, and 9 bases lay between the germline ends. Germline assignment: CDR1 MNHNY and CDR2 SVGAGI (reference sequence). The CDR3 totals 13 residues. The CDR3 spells CASSRWRNYGYTF. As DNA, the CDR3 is TGTGCCAGCAGTAGGTGGCGAAACTATGGCTACACCTTC.

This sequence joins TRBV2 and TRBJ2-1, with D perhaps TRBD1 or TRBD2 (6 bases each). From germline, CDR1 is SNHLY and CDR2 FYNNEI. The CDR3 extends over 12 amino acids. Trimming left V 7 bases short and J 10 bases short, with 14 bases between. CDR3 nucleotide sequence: TGTGCCAGCAATAAGGGGGGCCTGGAGCAGTTCTTC. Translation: CASNKGGLEQFF.

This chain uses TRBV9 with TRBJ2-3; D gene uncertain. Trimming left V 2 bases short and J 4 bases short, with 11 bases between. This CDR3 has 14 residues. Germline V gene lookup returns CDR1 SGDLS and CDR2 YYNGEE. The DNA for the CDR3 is TGTGCCAGCAGCGTGGGAAGCGTGGCAGATACGCAGTATTTT. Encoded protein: CASSVGSVADTQYF.